These T cell receptor beta chains were read from a single sample in a study of blood T cell repertoires in COVID-19. TCRdb's copy holds only in-frame clones and misses some; the assay was immunoSEQ multiplex PCR. This sample carries some 97,000 clones, 85% of them seen once, and the ten largest clones take around an eighth. The specimen was peripheral blood. The receptors here all came from a man aged 45 to 65 with active or convalescent COVID-19. The CDR3 runs from the conserved cysteine through the conserved F or W. Each record gives: clone size, V gene, J gene, D gene, CDR3 protein, CDR3 DNA. D genes are given only for firm matches. Some rows have no size entry. The others give once, few or many, or a class for an expanded clone.

>-|TRBV5-1|TRBJ2-2|-
CASSVTGYTGELFF
TGCGCCAGCAGCGTAACAGGGTACACCGGGGAGCTGTTTTTT
>-|TRBV21-1|TRBJ1-3|-
CASSKDNPDDRDSGNTIYF
TGTGCCAGCAGCAAAGATAACCCAGATGACAGGGACTCTGGAAACACCATATATTTT
>-|TRBV15|TRBJ1-6|TRBD1
CATSRDGPGDSSPLHF
TGTGCCACCAGCAGAGATGGGCCCGGGGACAGTTCACCCCTCCACTTT
>-|TRBV20-1|TRBJ1-1|-
CSASSTNGRTEAFF
TGCAGTGCTAGTTCCACCAATGGGCGAACTGAAGCTTTCTTT
>-|TRBV9|TRBJ1-2|-
CARHSGGCFNYGYTF
TGTGCCAGACATAGTGGGGGCTGCTTTAACTATGGCTACACCTTC
>once|TRBV4-1|TRBJ2-2|-
CASSQDGRGAITGELFF
TGCGCCAGCAGCCAAGATGGGAGGGGGGCCATCACCGGGGAGCTGTTTTTT
>-|TRBV2|TRBJ2-7|TRBD2
CASSERGTSGSAYEQYF
TGTGCCAGCAGTGAAAGGGGGACTAGCGGGAGTGCCTACGAGCAGTACTTC
>-|TRBV11-2|TRBJ1-1|TRBD1
CASSLEGLGTGTAFF
TGTGCCAGCAGCTTAGAAGGTCTGGGGACAGGGACTGCTTTCTTT
>-|TRBV11-2|TRBJ2-1|-
CASSPVIDNEQFF
TGTGCCAGCAGCCCGGTTATCGACAATGAGCAGTTCTTC
>-|TRBV28|TRBJ1-1|-
CASSASGGTANTEAFF
TGTGCCAGCAGCGCTAGTGGGGGGACGGCGAACACTGAAGCTTTCTTT
>-|TRBV11-3|TRBJ2-5|-
CASSLTGSETQYF
TGTGCCAGCAGCTTAACGGGAAGCGAGACCCAGTACTTC
>-|TRBV3-1/TRBV3-2|TRBJ2-3|-
CASSQVQGTDTQYF
TGTGCCAGCAGCCAAGTGCAGGGGACAGATACGCAGTATTTT
>-|TRBV5-1|TRBJ2-1|TRBD2
CASSLTREFPYNEQFF
TGCGCCAGCAGCTTGACGCGGGAGTTCCCGTACAATGAGCAGTTCTTC
>-|TRBV7-8|TRBJ1-3|-
CASSFNGDENTIYF
TGTGCCAGCAGCTTTAACGGGGATGAGAACACCATATATTTT
>many|TRBV11-3|TRBJ2-3|-
CASSYETVTGVTQYF
TGTGCCAGCAGTTATGAGACTGTTACCGGTGTTACGCAGTATTTT
>once|TRBV6-4|TRBJ2-7|-
CASSVEANYEQYF
TGTGCCAGCAGTGTGGAGGCTAACTACGAGCAGTACTTC
>-|TRBV24-1|TRBJ1-1|TRBD1
CATSPRTGETTEAFF
TGTGCCACCAGTCCGAGGACAGGCGAGACAACTGAAGCTTTCTTT
>-|TRBV10-3|TRBJ1-2|TRBD1
CAISDVDRGYGYTF
TGTGCCATCAGTGATGTCGACAGGGGATATGGCTACACCTTC
>once|TRBV24-1|TRBJ1-1|-
CATSDYGTQAFF
TGTGCCACCAGTGATTATGGGACACAAGCTTTCTTT
>-|TRBV27|TRBJ1-5|-
CASSRGDPQGNQPQHF
TGTGCCAGCAGCCGGGGGGACCCTCAAGGGAATCAGCCCCAGCATTTT
>-|TRBV9|TRBJ2-2|-
CASRGGGGPHSTGELFF
TGTGCCAGCAGGGGAGGGGGGGGACCCCACTCCACCGGGGAGCTGTTTTTT
>-|TRBV19|TRBJ1-5|TRBD1
CASKDRGLQPQHF
TGTGCCAGTAAGGACAGGGGGCTTCAGCCCCAGCATTTT
>-|TRBV12-3/TRBV12-4|TRBJ1-6|-
CASSGDNSPLHF
TGTGCCAGCAGTGGAGATAATTCACCCCTCCACTTT
>few|TRBV24-1|TRBJ2-2|-
CATSDTRTAGELFF
TGTGCCACCAGTGATACCCGGACAGCCGGGGAGCTGTTTTTT
>-|TRBV3-1/TRBV3-2|TRBJ1-4|-
CASSQARANEKLFF
TGTGCCAGCAGCCAAGCTCGAGCGAATGAAAAACTGTTTTTT
>-|TRBV23-1|TRBJ1-5|-
CASSQSWASVNQPQHF
TGCGCCAGCAGTCAATCGTGGGCCTCGGTCAATCAGCCCCAGCATTTT
>-|TRBV24-1|TRBJ2-1|TRBD2
CATSGPAGDWLAGGHSYNEQFF
TGTGCCACCAGTGGGCCAGCGGGTGATTGGCTAGCGGGAGGGCACTCCTACAATGAGCAGTTCTTC
>-|TRBV9|TRBJ1-2|-
CASSVDEGRVGGYTF
TGTGCCAGCAGCGTAGACGAGGGAAGGGTGGGTGGCTACACCTTC
>-|TRBV5-8|TRBJ1-4|TRBD1
CASSLVSGGSEKLFF
TGTGCCAGCAGCTTGGTATCAGGGGGATCCGAAAAACTGTTTTTT
>-|TRBV11-3|TRBJ2-5|TRBD1
CASSRQGGETQYF
TGTGCCAGCAGCCGACAGGGGGGAGAGACCCAGTACTTC